A selection of T cell receptor beta chains follows, all from one sample in a study of lymphopenia after photon versus proton radiotherapy. The method was immunoSEQ multiplex PCR; TCRdb's version includes in-frame clones alone and lacks a portion of them. The table records around 50,000 clones, approximately 84% of them present only once. The sequencing used peripheral blood, collected from a patient treated with proton-based radiotherapy. The receptors shown here come from a man aged 60 to 75 with pancreatic cancer. Each CDR3 is given with its conserved first and last residue. The order of the fields is J gene, V gene, CDR3 protein.

TRBJ1-2 | TRBV28 | CASSLNSGRSYTF
TRBJ2-3 | TRBV5-1 | CASSLGQSTDTQYF
TRBJ2-1 | TRBV11-2 | CASSSYKDREYNEQFF
TRBJ2-1 | TRBV7-8 | CASSLVRGRNEQFF
TRBJ2-1 | TRBV2 | CASRANLAGGTNEQFF
TRBJ2-7 | TRBV15 | CATSRDRGRPDEQYF
TRBJ1-4 | TRBV11-2 | CASSLWSGVVGEKLFF
TRBJ2-1 | TRBV11-2 | CASSIAGSSYNEQFF
TRBJ2-7 | TRBV14 | CASSQSLVGLWGTEQYF
TRBJ2-7 | TRBV6-6 | CASTSGGLLYEQYF
TRBJ2-5 | TRBV5-1 | CASSLVASGIQETQYF
TRBJ1-2 | TRBV20-1 | CSTGTDYGYTF
TRBJ2-3 | TRBV7-3 | CASSLMASSTDTQYF
TRBJ1-3 | TRBV19 | CASSIGRTPGGNTIYF
TRBJ1-1 | TRBV5-1 | CASRPGTADTEAFF
TRBJ2-2 | TRBV7-2 | CASSLHPAGGRSGELFF
TRBJ2-3 | TRBV11-2 | CASSLFLSGTDTQYF
TRBJ2-6 | TRBV19 | CASSSGGDGANVLTF
TRBJ2-1 | TRBV28 | CASSLYSAGGRNEQFF
TRBJ2-1 | TRBV7-2 | CASSRTISISSGRRNEQFF
TRBJ2-5 | TRBV5-1 | CASSPTGEETQYF
TRBJ2-1 | TRBV2 | CASSYSGRVEQFF
TRBJ2-7 | TRBV2 | CASNTGTGGGEQYF
TRBJ2-1 | TRBV9 | CASSATLGGRTSYNEQFF
TRBJ2-1 | TRBV28 | CASRRGPYNNEQFF
TRBJ1-1 | TRBV6-6 | CASSDRGSTEAFF
TRBJ1-5 | TRBV19 | CASSARLFGSNQPQHF
TRBJ2-7 | TRBV2 | CASSTTSGPAYEQYF
TRBJ2-7 | TRBV19 | CASSLRGTGGIYEQYF
TRBJ2-3 | TRBV28 | CASSTSTSGYTDTQYF
TRBJ2-1 | TRBV9 | CASSLTGASYNEQFF
TRBJ2-7 | TRBV2 | CASRGLATPYEQYF
TRBJ2-1 | TRBV11-3 | CASSLRTDDEQFF
TRBJ1-5 | TRBV4-1 | CASSLHRDSLDQHF
TRBJ2-3 | TRBV29-1 | CSALAGGPTDTQYF
TRBJ1-1 | TRBV13 | CASSEPGQGNTEAFF
TRBJ2-5 | TRBV20-1 | CSAGEETQYF